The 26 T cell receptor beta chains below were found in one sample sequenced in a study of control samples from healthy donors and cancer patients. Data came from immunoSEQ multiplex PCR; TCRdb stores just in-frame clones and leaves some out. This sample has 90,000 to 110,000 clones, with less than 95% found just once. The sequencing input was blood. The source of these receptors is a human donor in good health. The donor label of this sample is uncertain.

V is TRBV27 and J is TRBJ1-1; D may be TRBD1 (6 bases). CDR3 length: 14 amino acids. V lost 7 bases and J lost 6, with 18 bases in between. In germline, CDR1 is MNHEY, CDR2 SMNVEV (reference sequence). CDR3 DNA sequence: TGTGCCAGCACCCAAGGGGGGACATTCGCTGAAGCTTTCTTT. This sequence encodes CASTQGGTFAEAFF.

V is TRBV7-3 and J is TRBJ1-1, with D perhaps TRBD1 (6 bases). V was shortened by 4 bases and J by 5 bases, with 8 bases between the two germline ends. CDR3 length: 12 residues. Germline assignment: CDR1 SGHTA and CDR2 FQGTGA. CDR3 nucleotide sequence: TGTGCCAGCAGCTCACAGGGTACTGAAGCTTTCTTT. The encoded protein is CASSSQGTEAFF.

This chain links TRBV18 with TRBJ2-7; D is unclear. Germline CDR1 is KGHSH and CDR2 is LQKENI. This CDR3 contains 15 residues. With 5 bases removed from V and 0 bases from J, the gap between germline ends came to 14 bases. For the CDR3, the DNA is TGTGCCAGCTCAGACGGGCCCGGCAGCTCCTACGAGCAGTACTTC. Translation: CASSDGPGSSYEQYF.

The CDR3 protein is CASLKQMNTEAFF. Here the CDR3 DNA reads TGTGCCAGCTTGAAGCAGATGAACACTGAAGCTTTCTTT. The chain links TRBV6-5 to TRBJ1-1, with no clear D. V dropped 8 bases and J dropped 0 bases, with 10 bases sitting between them. Germline V gives CDR1 MNHEY, CDR2 SVGAGI. The CDR3 has 13 residues.

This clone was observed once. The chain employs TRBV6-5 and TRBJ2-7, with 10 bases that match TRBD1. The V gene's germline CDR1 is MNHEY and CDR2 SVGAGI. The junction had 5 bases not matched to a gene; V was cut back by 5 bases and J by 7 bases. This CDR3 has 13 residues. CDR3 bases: TGTGCCAGCAGTCCACGGACAGGGGGAGAGCAGTACTTC. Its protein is CASSPRTGGEQYF.

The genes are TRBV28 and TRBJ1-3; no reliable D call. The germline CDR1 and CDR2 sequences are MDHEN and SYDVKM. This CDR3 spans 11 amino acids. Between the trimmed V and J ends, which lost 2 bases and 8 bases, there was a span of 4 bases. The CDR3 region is CASSLMDTIYF. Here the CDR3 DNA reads TGTGCCAGCAGTTTAATGGACACCATATATTTT.

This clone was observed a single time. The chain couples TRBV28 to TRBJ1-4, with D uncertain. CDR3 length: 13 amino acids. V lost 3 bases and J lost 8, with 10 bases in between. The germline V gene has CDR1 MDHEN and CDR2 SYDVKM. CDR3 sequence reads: CASSFPNGEKLFF. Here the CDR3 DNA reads TGTGCCAGCAGTTTCCCGAATGGCGAAAAACTGTTTTTT.

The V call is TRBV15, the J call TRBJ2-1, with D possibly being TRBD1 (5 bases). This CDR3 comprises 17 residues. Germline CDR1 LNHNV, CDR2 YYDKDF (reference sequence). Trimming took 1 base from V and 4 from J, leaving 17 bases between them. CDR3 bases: TGTGCCACCAGCAGAGGGGTCGACAGCAACCCGTACAATGAGCAGTTCTTC. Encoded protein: CATSRGVDSNPYNEQFF.

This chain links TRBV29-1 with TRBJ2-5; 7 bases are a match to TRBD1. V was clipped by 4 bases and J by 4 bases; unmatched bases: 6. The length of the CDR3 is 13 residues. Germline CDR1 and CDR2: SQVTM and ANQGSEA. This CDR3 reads CSVVRQGVETQYF. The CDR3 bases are TGCAGCGTTGTCCGGCAGGGGGTAGAGACCCAGTACTTC. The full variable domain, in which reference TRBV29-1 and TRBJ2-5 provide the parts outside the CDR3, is SAVISQKPSRDICQRGTSLTIQCQVDSQVTMMFWYRQQPGQSLTLIATANQGSEATYESGFVIDKFPISRPNLTFSTLTVSNMSPEDSSIYLCSVVRQGVETQYFGPGTRLLVL.

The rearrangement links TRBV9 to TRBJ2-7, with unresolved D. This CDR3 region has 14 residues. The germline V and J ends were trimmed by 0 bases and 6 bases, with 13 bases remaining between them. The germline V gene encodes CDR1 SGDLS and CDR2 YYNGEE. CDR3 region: CASSVGGFVGEQYF. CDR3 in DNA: TGTGCCAGCAGCGTAGGAGGTTTTGTCGGCGAGCAGTACTTC.

The CDR3 coding sequence is TGTGCCAGCAGTTACTACGGACTAGCGGGGCAAAACATTCAGTACTTC. Translated, it gives CASSYYGLAGQNIQYF. The J gene is TRBJ2-4, the V gene TRBV6-5; 12 nucleotides line up with TRBD2. V shed 1 base and J 5 bases; nucleotides not matched to a gene: 3. Germline CDR1 MNHEY, CDR2 SVGAGI. The CDR3 runs 16 residues.

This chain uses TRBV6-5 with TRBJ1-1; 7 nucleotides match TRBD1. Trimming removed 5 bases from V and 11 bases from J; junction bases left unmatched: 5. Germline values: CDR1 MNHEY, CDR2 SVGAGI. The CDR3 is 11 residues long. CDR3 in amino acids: CASSLDRVAFF. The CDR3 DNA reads TGTGCCAGCAGTCTCGACAGGGTGGCTTTCTTT.

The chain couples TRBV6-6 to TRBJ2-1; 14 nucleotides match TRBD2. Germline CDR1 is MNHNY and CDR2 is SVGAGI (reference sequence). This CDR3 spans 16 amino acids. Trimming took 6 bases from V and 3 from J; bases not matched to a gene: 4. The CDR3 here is CASSGTSGGYYNEQFF. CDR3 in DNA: TGTGCCAGCAGCGGGACTAGCGGGGGTTACTACAATGAGCAGTTCTTC.

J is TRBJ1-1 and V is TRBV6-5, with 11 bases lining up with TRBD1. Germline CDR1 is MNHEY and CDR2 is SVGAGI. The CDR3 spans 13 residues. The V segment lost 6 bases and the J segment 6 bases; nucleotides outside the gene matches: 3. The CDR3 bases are TGTGCCAGCAGCCGGGGACAGGGGGCTGAAGCTTTCTTT. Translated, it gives CASSRGQGAEAFF.

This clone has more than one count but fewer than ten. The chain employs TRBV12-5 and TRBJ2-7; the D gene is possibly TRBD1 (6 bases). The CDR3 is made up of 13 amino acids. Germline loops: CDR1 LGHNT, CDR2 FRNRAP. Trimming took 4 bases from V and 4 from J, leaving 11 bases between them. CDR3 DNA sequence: TGTGCTAGTGGTTCCCAGGGGCCGTACGAGCAGTACTTC. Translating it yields CASGSQGPYEQYF.

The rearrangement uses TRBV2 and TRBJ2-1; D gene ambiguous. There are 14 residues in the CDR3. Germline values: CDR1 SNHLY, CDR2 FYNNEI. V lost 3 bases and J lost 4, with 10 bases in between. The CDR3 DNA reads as TGTGCCAGCAGTGAGGGGTACTATTACAATGAGCAGTTCTTC. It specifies CASSEGYYYNEQFF.

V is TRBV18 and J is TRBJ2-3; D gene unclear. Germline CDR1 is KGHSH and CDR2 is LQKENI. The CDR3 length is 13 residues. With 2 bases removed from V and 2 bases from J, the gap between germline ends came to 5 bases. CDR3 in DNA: TGTGCCAGCTCACCAGGGCCCACAGATACGCAGTATTTT. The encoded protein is CASSPGPTDTQYF.

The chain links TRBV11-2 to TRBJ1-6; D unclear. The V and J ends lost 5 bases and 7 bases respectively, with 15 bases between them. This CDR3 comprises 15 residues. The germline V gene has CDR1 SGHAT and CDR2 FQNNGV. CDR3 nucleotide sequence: TGTGCCAGCAGCGGACCATACAGCCTGAATTCACCCCTCCACTTT. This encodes CASSGPYSLNSPLHF.

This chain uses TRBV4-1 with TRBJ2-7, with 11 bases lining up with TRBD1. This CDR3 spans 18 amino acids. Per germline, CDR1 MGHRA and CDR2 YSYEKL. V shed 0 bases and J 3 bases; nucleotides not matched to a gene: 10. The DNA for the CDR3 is TGCGCCAGCAGCCAAGATTATCGGGACAGGGGGTACGACTACGAGCAGTACTTC. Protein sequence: CASSQDYRDRGYDYEQYF.

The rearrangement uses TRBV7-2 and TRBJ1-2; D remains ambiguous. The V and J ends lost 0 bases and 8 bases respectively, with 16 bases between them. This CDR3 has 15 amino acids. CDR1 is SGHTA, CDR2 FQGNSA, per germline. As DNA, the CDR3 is TGTGCCAGCAGCTTAGCGGTCTCTCGGGTAGACGGCTACACCTTC. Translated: CASSLAVSRVDGYTF.

CDR3 sequence reads: CASRTRDRGHGYTF. DNA of the CDR3: TGTGCCAGTAGGACCCGGGACAGGGGGCATGGCTACACCTTC. V and J are TRBV19 and TRBJ1-2; 12 positions agree with TRBD1. Germline V lookup: CDR1 LNHDA, CDR2 SQIVND (reference sequence). The length of the CDR3 is 14 residues. V lost 6 bases to trimming and J lost 6 bases; unmatched junction nucleotides: 5.

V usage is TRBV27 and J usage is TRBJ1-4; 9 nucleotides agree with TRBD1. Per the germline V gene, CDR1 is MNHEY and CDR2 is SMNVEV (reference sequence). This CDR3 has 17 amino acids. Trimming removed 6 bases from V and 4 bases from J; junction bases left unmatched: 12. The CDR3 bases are TGTGCCAGCAGGAAATCCAACAGGGGGCAGGTTAATGAAAAACTGTTTTTT. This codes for CASRKSNRGQVNEKLFF.

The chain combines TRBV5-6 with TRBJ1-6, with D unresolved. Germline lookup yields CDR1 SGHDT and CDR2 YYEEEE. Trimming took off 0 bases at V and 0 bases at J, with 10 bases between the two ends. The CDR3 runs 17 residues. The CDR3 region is CASSLGHRSSYNSPLHF. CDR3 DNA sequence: TGTGCCAGCAGCTTGGGACATAGGAGCTCCTATAATTCACCCCTCCACTTT.

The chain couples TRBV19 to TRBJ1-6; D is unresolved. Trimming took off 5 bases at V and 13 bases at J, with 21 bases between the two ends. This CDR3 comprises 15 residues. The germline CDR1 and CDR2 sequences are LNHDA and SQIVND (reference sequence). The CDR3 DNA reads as TGTGCCAGTAGTTCCCGTGGGAACCCCGGGTCCCCCCTCCACTTT. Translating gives CASSSRGNPGSPLHF.

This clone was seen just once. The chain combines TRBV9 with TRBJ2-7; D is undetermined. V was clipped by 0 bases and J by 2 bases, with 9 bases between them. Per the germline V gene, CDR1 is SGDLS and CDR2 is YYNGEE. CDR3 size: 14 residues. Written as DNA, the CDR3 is TGTGCCAGCAGCGTAGATAGCTTCACCTACGAGCAGTACTTC. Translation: CASSVDSFTYEQYF.

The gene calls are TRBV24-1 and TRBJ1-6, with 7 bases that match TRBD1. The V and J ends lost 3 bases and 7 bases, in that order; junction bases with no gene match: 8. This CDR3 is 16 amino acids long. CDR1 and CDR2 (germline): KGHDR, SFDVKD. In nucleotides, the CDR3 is TGTGCCACCAGTGATCCCCGACAGGGAGACAATTCACCCCTCCACTTT. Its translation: CATSDPRQGDNSPLHF.